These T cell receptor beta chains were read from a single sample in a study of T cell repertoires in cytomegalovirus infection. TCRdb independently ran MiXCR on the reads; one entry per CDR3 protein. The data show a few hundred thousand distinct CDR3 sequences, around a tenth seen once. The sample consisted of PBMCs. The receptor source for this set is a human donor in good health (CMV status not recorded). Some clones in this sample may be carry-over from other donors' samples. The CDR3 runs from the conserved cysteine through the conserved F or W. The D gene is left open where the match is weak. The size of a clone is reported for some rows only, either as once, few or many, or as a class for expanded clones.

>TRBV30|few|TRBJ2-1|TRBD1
CAGDRGRDEQFF
TGTGCCGGGGACAGGGGGCGCGATGAGCAGTTCTTC
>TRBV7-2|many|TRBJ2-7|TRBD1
CASSQDRVENFF
TGTGCCAGCAGCCAAGACAGGGTCGAGAATTTTTTC
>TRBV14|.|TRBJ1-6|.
CASSQDHRYNSPLHF
TGTGCCAGCAGCCAAGATCACAGATATAATTCACCCCTCCACTTT
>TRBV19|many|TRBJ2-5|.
CASSSQHSETQYF
TGTGCCAGTAGTAGTCAACATTCCGAGACCCAGTACTTC
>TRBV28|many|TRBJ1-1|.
CASSPRAVNMNTEAFF
TGTGCCAGCAGTCCACGGGCAGTGAATATGAACACTGAAGCTTTCTTT
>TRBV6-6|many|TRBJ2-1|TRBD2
CASSQRAGLAGNPSYNEQFF
TGTGCCAGCAGTCAACGAGCGGGACTAGCGGGGAACCCCTCCTACAATGAGCAGTTCTTC
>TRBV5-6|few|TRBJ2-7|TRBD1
CASSSLGTGEQYF
TGTGCCAGCAGCTCCCTCGGGACAGGGGAGCAGTACTTC
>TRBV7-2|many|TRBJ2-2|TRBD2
CASSPRESVAGGRELFF
TGTGCCAGCAGCCCTCGGGAGTCGGTAGCGGGAGGAAGGGAGCTGTTTTTT
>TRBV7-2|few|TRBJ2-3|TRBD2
CASSFTGGADTQYF
TGTGCCAGCAGCTTCACGGGAGGGGCAGATACGCAGTATTTT
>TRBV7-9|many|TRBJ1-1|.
CASIKQGNTEAFF
TGTGCCAGCATCAAACAGGGTAACACTGAAGCTTTCTTT
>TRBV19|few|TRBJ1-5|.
CARLRRSQPQHF
TGTGCCAGATTAAGGAGGAGTCAGCCCCAGCATTTT
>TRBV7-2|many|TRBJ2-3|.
CASSLAPASDTQYF
TGTGCCAGCAGCTTAGCGCCAGCTTCAGATACGCAGTATTTT
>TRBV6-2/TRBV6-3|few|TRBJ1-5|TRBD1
CASNSNGPGGPVGPQHF
TGTGCCAGCAATTCTAATGGGCCAGGGGGTCCGGTCGGGCCCCAGCATTTT
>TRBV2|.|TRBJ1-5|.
CASSRRSRVSNQPQHF
TGTGCCAGCAGCAGAAGGAGCAGGGTTAGCAATCAGCCCCAGCATTTT
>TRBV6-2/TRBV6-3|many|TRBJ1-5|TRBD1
CASIESPRTGASNQPQHF
TGTGCCAGCATCGAGAGTCCCAGGACAGGGGCCAGCAATCAGCCCCAGCATTTT
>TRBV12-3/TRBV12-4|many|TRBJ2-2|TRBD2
CASSLALAGTGTGELFF
TGTGCCAGCAGTTTAGCACTAGCGGGGACGGGGACCGGGGAGCTGTTTTTT
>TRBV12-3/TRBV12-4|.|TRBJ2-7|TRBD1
CASRIDRGGEQYF
TGTGCCAGCAGAATAGACAGGGGGGGCGAGCAGTACTTC
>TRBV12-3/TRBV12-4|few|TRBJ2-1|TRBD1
CASSPRDRLDNEQFF
TGTGCCAGCAGCCCACGGGACAGGCTGGACAATGAGCAGTTCTTC
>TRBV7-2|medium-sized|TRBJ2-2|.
CASSLRNSGYANTGELFF
TGTGCCAGCAGCTTAAGGAATAGCGGATATGCGAACACCGGGGAGCTGTTTTTT
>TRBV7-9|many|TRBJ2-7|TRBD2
CASSLAGGFDEQYF
TGTGCCAGCAGTTTAGCGGGAGGCTTCGACGAGCAGTACTTC
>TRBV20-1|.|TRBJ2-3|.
CSFGDTQYF
TGCAGCTTTGGAGATACGCAGTATTTT
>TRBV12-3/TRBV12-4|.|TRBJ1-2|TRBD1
CASSQNFGQGDYGYTF
TGTGCCAGCAGTCAGAACTTCGGACAGGGGGACTATGGCTACACCTTC
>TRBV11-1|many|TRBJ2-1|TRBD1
CASSWGTGGSEQFF
TGTGCCAGCAGCTGGGGGACAGGGGGTAGTGAGCAGTTCTTC
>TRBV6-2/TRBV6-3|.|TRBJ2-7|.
CASRRTTPYEQYF
TGTGCCAGCAGACGGACGACCCCCTACGAGCAGTACTTC
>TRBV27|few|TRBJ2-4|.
CASRHSTANLAKNIQYF
TGTGCCAGCAGGCACAGCACCGCTAATCTAGCCAAAAACATTCAGTACTTC
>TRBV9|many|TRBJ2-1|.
CASSAHLRGGGYGEQFF
TGTGCCAGCAGCGCCCACCTGAGGGGGGGGGGTTACGGAGAGCAGTTCTTC
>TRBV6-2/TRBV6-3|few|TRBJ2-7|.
CASSGGQDPSEQYF
TGTGCCAGCAGTGGGGGACAAGACCCCTCCGAGCAGTACTTC
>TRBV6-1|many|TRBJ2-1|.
CASSEVAGASDEQFF
TGTGCCAGCAGTGAGGTGGCCGGGGCCTCAGATGAGCAGTTCTTC
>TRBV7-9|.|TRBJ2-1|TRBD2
CASSPLRLAGGQFF
TGTGCCAGCAGCCCATTGCGGCTAGCGGGGGGACAGTTCTTC
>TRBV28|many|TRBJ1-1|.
CASSFFRYDMNTEAFF
TGTGCCAGCAGTTTCTTCCGATACGACATGAACACTGAAGCTTTCTTT
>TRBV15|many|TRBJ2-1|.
CATSARNSLNEQFF
TGTGCCACCAGCGCCCGCAACTCCCTCAATGAGCAGTTCTTC
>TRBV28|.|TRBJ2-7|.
CASSLRVIPSYEQYF
TGTGCCAGCAGTCTAAGGGTAATTCCTTCCTACGAGCAGTACTTC
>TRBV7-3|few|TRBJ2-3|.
CASSYGSSDTQYF
TGTGCCAGCAGCTACGGATCCTCAGATACGCAGTATTTT
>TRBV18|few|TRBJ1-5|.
CASSPEWLGQPQHF
TGTGCCAGCTCACCAGAGTGGCTGGGTCAGCCCCAGCATTTT
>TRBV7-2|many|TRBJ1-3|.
CASSPQSAGNTIYF
TGTGCCAGCAGCCCACAGTCGGCTGGAAACACCATATATTTT
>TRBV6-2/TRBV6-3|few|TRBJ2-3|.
CASSLLGLPTDTQYF
TGTGCCAGCAGCCTTCTCGGACTCCCCACAGATACGCAGTATTTT
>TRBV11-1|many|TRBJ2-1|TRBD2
CASSRLAGGNEQFF
TGTGCCAGCAGCCGACTAGCGGGAGGGAATGAGCAGTTCTTC
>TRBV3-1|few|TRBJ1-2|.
CASRAAGANYGYTF
TGTGCCAGCAGAGCAGCGGGGGCTAACTATGGCTACACCTTC
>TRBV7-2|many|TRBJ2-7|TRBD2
CASSSQRLAGVPEQYF
TGTGCCAGCAGCTCCCAAAGACTAGCGGGAGTTCCCGAGCAGTACTTC
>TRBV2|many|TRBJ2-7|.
CASSEQGFSYEQYF
TGTGCCAGCAGTGAACAGGGATTTTCCTACGAGCAGTACTTC
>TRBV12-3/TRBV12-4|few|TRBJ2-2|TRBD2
CASNLGLAGTGELFF
TGTGCCAGCAACCTGGGACTAGCGGGCACCGGGGAGCTGTTTTTT
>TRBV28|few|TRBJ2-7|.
CASNRDIFLYEQYF
TGTGCCAGCAACCGGGACATTTTCCTCTACGAGCAGTACTTC
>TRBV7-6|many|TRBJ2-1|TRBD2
CASSLAGLAGGSRDNEQFF
TGTGCCAGCAGCTTAGCCGGACTAGCGGGAGGGAGTAGGGACAATGAGCAGTTCTTC
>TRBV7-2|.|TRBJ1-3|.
CASSSHTASSGNTIYF
TGTGCCAGCAGCTCTCATACAGCGAGCTCTGGAAACACCATATATTTT
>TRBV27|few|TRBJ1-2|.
CASSFAGAIYGYTF
TGTGCCAGCAGTTTTGCGGGGGCTATCTATGGCTACACCTTC
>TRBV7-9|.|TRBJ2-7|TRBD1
CASSFPGTASSYEQYF
TGTGCCAGCAGCTTTCCCGGGACAGCGAGCTCCTACGAGCAGTACTTC
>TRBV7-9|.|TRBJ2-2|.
CASRPPGPNTGELFF
TGTGCCAGCAGGCCTCCGGGCCCCAACACCGGGGAGCTGTTTTTT
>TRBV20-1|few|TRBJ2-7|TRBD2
CSARAGGGGRRAYEQYF
TGCAGTGCCCGAGCGGGAGGGGGCGGGAGGAGGGCCTACGAGCAGTACTTC
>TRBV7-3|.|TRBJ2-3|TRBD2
CASSLIAGRIDTQYF
TGTGCCAGCAGCTTAATAGCGGGACGTATAGATACGCAGTATTTT
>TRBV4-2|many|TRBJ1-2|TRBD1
CASSQTQGGDGYTF
TGTGCCAGCAGCCAAACACAGGGGGGAGATGGCTACACCTTC
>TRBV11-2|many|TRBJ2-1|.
CASSARAGEMRNEQFF
TGTGCCAGCAGCGCTAGGGCAGGGGAAATGAGAAATGAGCAGTTCTTC
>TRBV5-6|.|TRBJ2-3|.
CASSTRDSHRTDTQYF
TGTGCCAGCAGCACCCGGGACTCTCATCGCACAGATACGCAGTATTTT
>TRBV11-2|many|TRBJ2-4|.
CASSSLQAKNIQYF
TGTGCCAGCAGCTCCCTACAAGCCAAAAACATTCAGTACTTC
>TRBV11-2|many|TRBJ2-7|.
CASSHEAPWGEQYF
TGTGCCAGCAGCCACGAGGCTCCGTGGGGCGAGCAGTACTTC
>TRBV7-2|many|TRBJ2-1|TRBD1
CASSLEGTGGSSYNEQFF
TGTGCCAGCAGCTTAGAAGGGACAGGGGGCAGCTCCTACAATGAGCAGTTCTTC
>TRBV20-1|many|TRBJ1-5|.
CSAPRHPSNQPQHF
TGCAGTGCCCCCCGGCATCCAAGCAATCAGCCCCAGCATTTT
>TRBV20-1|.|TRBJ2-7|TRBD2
CSAIDLAGAAYEQYF
TGCAGTGCTATTGATTTAGCGGGGGCAGCCTACGAGCAGTACTTC
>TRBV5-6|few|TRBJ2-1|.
CASSLWGGDSYNEQFF
TGTGCCAGCAGCCTCTGGGGCGGGGACTCCTACAATGAGCAGTTCTTC